Reported below is one T cell receptor beta chain. This clonotype appeared once. The specificity of this receptor is unknown. The sample holds no much larger clone one base away, and base qualities are not on file. One read is thin evidence. Receptors were amplified or captured by PCR. DNA from cultured CD4+ T cells was subjected to TCR sequencing with the Oncomine TCR Beta short-read assay at the Johns Hopkins FTIC core. Genomic DNA was extracted from the cultured CD4+ T cells with the QIAamp micro DNA kit. Oncomine TCR Beta libraries from cultured CD4+ T cells were pooled with unique dual indexes and sequenced on an Illumina iSeq 100. The paper's data handling went like this. Non-productive sequences were removed, and CDR3s not starting with C, not ending with F or W, or shorter than 7 amino acids were discarded. The MANAFEST web application identified antigen-specific clonotypes by comparing peptide-stimulated wells against reference wells and other culture wells. For a clone to be called positive, the clone needed an FDR below 0.05, an odds ratio above 5, and a productive frequency above 0.1% in at least two of three replicate wells. A clonotype was classed as cross-reactive if the clonotype showed significant expansion both in SARS-CoV-2 spike wells and in at least one common cold coronavirus spike condition. Using R version 3.6.1, CDR3 homology was evaluated through Levenshtein distances (stringdist) along with unrooted phylogenetic trees (ape). Through fastp at Q25 and MiXCR, TCRdb rebuilt clones from the public reads, retaining in-frame beta chains. Every CDR3 protein is listed once, alongside the most common genes and DNA of its rows. The V and J calls shown here were made by TCRdb, not taken from the authors' results. A total of more than 15,000 distinct CDR3 sequences appear in this sample, approximately 68% of them only once. The ten most abundant clones make up roughly 18% of the sample.

The data derive from a study of vaccination and CD4 T cells after COVID-19 (dated by TCRdb to between 2022 and 2023). Describing the broader study: Every convalescent patient had a positive nasal swab PCR test for SARS-CoV-2, with mild disease in nine or ten patients and severe disease in one. Six males and four females were included in the convalescent cohort, with two Hispanic individuals, seven Caucasians, two Asians and one multiracial person represented. Post-COVID blood samples were collected from convalescent patients a median of around 100 days after diagnosis, with a range of roughly 35 to 170 days. Culture stimuli were overlapping spike peptide pools from SARS-CoV-2 and from the common cold coronaviruses HCoV-NL63, HCoV-OC43 and HCoV-229E. Post-vaccine blood samples were taken a median of about 77 days after the second vaccine dose, with a range of roughly 14 to 250 days. Participants received two doses of either the Pfizer-BioNTech BNT162b2 vaccine (n=8) or the Moderna mRNA-1273 vaccine (n=2). The spike-specific CD4+ TCR repertoire was compared before and after mRNA vaccination in fewer than eleven COVID-19 convalescent patients and several infection-naive healthy vaccine recipients. Control cultures received a CEFX viral epitope pool as the positive control, an HIV-1 Nef peptide pool as the negative control, or no peptide.

What the work shows at the level of the full study, not this receptor alone: Of the vaccine-specific clones in convalescent patients, 304 of 307, or nearly all, reacted only to SARS-CoV-2 spike and did not cross-react with common cold coronaviruses. In convalescent patients, a median roughly 85% of post-vaccine SARS-CoV-2-reactive clones were detected only after vaccination, suggesting vaccine-specific priming. The number of convalescent patients in the study was relatively small, and the study did not examine early timepoints following natural infection. Although the median number of SARS-CoV-2-reactive clonotypes went up from 20 to 25 after infection to 30 to 45 after vaccination, the increase was not significant.

The sample's treatment or condition label, in plain terms: roughly ten-day PBMC culture with coronavirus spike peptide pools or control peptides (ViraFEST assay). The ViraFEST assay, used in the study, expanded antigen-specific T cells with peptide pools and then identified the expanded clonotypes through TCR sequencing. Positive SARS-CoV-2 PCR tests in the convalescent patients dated from March to December 2020, before Alpha, Beta and Delta variants emerged in the United States. Each well held approximately 2 million PBMCs cultured in IMDM containing about 5% human AB serum and approximately 9.1 IU/ml IL-2, with 10 ug/ml peptide pools added. On days 3 and 7, half of the culture medium was replaced with fresh IL-2-containing medium. CD4+ T cells were isolated after around 9 days of culture through negative selection using the EasySep CD4+ T cell isolation kit. Ficoll-Paque Plus gradient centrifugation was used to isolate PBMCs from whole blood, and the isolated PBMCs were then either used fresh or cryopreserved at -140C. Culture conditions were generally each tested in triplicate wells.

The cysteine opens and the phenylalanine closes a CDR3 of 14 amino acids. Only CDR3 DNA is held: 42 bases, read in frame from base 1. Taken from the germline V gene, the CDR1 and CDR2 loops are MDHEN and SYDVKM. Trimming removed 7 bases from V and 3 bases from J; the gene matches leave 5 bases unexplained. This sequence was found in a human donor who had recovered from COVID-19. The sequenced sample consisted of CD4+ T cells from blood, cultured in vitro. This receptor chain uses TRBV28 and TRBJ2-4; TRBD1 aligns with 8 central bases. The DNA sequence is TGTGCCAGCATGGACAGGGCCAACAAAAACATTCAGTACTTC. Translated, this is CASMDRANKNIQYF.